What follows are 5 T cell receptor beta chains derived from one specimen sequenced in a study of beta chain features in type 1 diabetes. Sequencing targeted expressed TCRB transcripts, as all isolated RNA had been reverse transcribed. Assay: immunoSEQ multiplex PCR; the TCRdb copy retains only in-frame clones and omits some. The profile covers 900,000 or so clones, with roughly 16% appearing a single time and 0.023% taken by the ten largest. Sequencing was performed on naive CD4+ T cells from blood. These receptors were collected from a woman younger than 30 in good health.

The chain uses TRBV5-1 and TRBJ2-7, with 10 positions matching TRBD1. V gave up 0 bases and J gave up 0 bases; unmatched junction bases: 9. There are 18 residues in the CDR3. Germline assignment: CDR1 SGHRS and CDR2 YFSETQ. In DNA, the CDR3 is TGCGCCAGCAGCTTGGCCGGCCCAAGGACAGGGGGCTCCTACGAGCAGTACTTC. Translating it yields CASSLAGPRTGGSYEQYF.

This clone was seen only a few times. This chain uses TRBV7-8 with TRBJ2-3; TRBD1 is a possible D gene (5 bases). The CDR3 length is 16 residues. Deletions cut 4 bases from V and 0 bases from J, with 14 bases between. Germline V gene data show CDR1 as SGHVS and CDR2 as FQNEAQ. Written as DNA, the CDR3 is TGTGCCAGCAGCTCGTATCTCCAGGGAAGCACAGATACGCAGTATTTT. It is translated as CASSSYLQGSTDTQYF. Full variable domain (outside the CDR3, taken from reference TRBV7-8 and TRBJ2-3): GAGVSQSPRYKVAKRGQDVALRCDPISGHVSLFWYQQALGQGPEFLTYFQNEAQLDKSGLPSDRFFAERPEGSVSTLKIQRTQQEDSAVYLCASSSYLQGSTDTQYFGPGTRLTVL.

CDR3 nucleotides: TGCAGCGTTGTCGGTACAGATTCCTCTGGGGCCAACGTCCTGACTTTC. This encodes CSVVGTDSSGANVLTF. This sequence joins TRBV29-1 and TRBJ2-6; D call uncertain. Trimming stripped 4 bases from V and 0 bases from J, with 13 bases between. The CDR3 totals 16 residues. The V gene's germline CDR1 is SQVTM and CDR2 ANQGSEA. Full variable domain (remainder filled in from reference TRBV29-1 and TRBJ2-6): SAVISQKPSRDICQRGTSLTIQCQVDSQVTMMFWYRQQPGQSLTLIATANQGSEATYESGFVIDKFPISRPNLTFSTLTVSNMSPEDSSIYLCSVVGTDSSGANVLTFGAGSRLTVL.

This clone was seen a few times. Other nucleotide sequences in the sample specify the same CDR3. The chain is built from TRBV7-3 and TRBJ2-1; D is undetermined. Trimming took off 0 bases at V and 9 bases at J, with 9 bases between the two ends. There are 13 residues in the CDR3. Germline CDR1 reads SGHTA; CDR2 reads FQGTGA. CDR3 amino acids: CASSLTASAEQFF. The CDR3 nucleotides are TGTGCCAGCAGCTTAACGGCAAGCGCTGAGCAGTTCTTC.

This clone was seen just once. The gene calls are TRBV27 and TRBJ1-5, with D possibly TRBD1 on 5 matching bases. V lost 4 bases, J lost 6 bases, and 7 bases lay in between. Germline assignment: CDR1 MNHEY and CDR2 SMNVEV (reference sequence). The length of the CDR3 is 12 residues. CDR3 DNA: TGTGCCAGCAGTTCCGGGGGTCAGCCCCAGCATTTT. It codes for CASSSGGQPQHF.